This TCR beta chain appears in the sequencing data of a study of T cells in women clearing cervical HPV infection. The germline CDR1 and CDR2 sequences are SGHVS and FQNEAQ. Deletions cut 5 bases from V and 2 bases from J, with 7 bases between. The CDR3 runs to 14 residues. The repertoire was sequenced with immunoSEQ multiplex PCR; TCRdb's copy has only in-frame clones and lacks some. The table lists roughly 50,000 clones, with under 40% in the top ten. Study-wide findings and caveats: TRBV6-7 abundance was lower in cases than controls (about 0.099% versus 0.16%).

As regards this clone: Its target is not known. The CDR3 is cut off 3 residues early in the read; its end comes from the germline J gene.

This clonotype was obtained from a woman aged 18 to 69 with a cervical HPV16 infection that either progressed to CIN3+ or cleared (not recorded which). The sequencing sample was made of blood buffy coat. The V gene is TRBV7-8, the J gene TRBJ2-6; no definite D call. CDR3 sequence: CASSPGAGANVLTF. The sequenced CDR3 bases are TGTGCCAGCAGCCCAGGTGCTGGGGCCAACGTC.